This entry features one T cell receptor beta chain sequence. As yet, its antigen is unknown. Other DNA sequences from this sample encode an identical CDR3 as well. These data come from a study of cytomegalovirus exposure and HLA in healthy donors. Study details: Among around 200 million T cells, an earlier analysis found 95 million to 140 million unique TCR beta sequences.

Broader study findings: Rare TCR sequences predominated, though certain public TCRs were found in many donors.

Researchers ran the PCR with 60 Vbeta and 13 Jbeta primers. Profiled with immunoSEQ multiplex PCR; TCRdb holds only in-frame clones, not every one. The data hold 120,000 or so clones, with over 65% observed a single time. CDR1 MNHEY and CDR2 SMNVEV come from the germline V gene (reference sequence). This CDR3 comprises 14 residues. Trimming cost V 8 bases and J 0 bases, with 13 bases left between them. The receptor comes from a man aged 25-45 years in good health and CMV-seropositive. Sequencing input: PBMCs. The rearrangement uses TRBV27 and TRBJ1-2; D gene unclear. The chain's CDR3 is CASLRPGTNYGYTF. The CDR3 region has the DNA TGTGCCAGCCTGCGACCAGGAACTAACTATGGCTACACCTTC.